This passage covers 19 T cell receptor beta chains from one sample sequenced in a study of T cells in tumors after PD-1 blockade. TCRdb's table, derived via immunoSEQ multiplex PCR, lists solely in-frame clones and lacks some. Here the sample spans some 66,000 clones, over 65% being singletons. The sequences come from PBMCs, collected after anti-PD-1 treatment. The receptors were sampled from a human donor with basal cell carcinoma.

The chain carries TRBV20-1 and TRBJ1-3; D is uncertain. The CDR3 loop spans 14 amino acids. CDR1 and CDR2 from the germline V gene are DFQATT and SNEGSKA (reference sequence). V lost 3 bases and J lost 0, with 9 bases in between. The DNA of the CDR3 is TGCAGTGCTAGTGCTCACCGCTCTGGAAACACCATATATTTT. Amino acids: CSASAHRSGNTIYF.

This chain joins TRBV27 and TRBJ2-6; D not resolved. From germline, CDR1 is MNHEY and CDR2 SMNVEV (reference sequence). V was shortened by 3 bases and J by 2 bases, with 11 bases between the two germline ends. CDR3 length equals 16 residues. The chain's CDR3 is CASSFRHVTGANVLTF. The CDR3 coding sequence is TGTGCCAGCAGTTTCCGGCACGTAACTGGGGCCAACGTCCTGACTTTC.

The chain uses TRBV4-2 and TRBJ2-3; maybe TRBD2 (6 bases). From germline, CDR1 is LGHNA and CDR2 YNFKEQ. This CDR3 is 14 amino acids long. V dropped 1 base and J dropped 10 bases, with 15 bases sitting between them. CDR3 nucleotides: TGTGCCAGCAGCCAAGGACTAGACCATCTGGCGCAGTATTTT. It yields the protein CASSQGLDHLAQYF.

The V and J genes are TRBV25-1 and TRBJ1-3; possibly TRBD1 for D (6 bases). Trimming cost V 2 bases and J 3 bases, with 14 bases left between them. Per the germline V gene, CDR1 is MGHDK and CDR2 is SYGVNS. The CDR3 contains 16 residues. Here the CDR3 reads CASSERGGLLGNTIYF. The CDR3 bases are TGTGCCAGCAGTGAAAGGGGGGGTCTTCTTGGAAACACCATATATTTT.

The CDR3: CASSTLLTPRGYTF. The CDR3 nucleotides read TGCGCCAGCAGCACACTTCTTACTCCGAGGGGCTACACCTTC. The chain employs TRBV5-1 and TRBJ1-2; D unresolved. The CDR3 is 14 residues long. Trimming took off 4 bases at V and 8 bases at J, with 18 bases between the two ends. CDR1 is SGHRS, CDR2 YFSETQ, per germline. The variable domain in full, with the rest retrieved from reference TRBV5-1 and TRBJ1-2, is KAGVTQTPRYLIKTRGQQVTLSCSPISGHRSVSWYQQTPGQGLQFLFEYFSETQRNKGNFPGRFSGRQFSNSRSEMNVSTLELGDSALYLCASSTLLTPRGYTFGSGTRLTVV.

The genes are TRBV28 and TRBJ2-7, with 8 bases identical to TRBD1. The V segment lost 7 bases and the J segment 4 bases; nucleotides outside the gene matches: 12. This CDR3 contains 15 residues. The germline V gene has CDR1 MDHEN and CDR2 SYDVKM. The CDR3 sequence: CASIGEARGQYEQYF. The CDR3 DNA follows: TGTGCCAGCATCGGAGAAGCCAGGGGGCAGTACGAGCAGTACTTC.

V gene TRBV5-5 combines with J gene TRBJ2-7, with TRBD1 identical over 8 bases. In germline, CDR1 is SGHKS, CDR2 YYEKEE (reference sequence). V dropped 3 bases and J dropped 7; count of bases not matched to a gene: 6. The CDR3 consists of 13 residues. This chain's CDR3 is CASSSGQGGEQYF. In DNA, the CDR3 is TGTGCCAGCAGCTCCGGACAGGGTGGTGAGCAGTACTTC.

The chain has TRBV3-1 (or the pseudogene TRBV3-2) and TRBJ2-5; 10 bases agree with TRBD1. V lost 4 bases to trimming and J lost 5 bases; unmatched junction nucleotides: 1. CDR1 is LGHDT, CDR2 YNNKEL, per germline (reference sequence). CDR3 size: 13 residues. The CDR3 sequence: CASSRDRGETQYF. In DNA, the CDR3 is TGTGCCAGCAGCCGGGACAGGGGTGAGACCCAGTACTTC.

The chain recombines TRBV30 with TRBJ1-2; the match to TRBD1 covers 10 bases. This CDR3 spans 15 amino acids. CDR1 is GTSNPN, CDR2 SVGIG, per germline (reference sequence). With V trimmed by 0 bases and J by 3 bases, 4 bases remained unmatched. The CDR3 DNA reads TGTGCCTGGAGTGTACGGGGGACAGGGGACTATGGCTACACCTTC. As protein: CAWSVRGTGDYGYTF.

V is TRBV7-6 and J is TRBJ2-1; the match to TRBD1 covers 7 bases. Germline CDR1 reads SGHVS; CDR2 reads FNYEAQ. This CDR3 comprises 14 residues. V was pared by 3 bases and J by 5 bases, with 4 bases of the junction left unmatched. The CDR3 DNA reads TGTGCCAGCAGCTTCAGACAGGGAAACAATGAGCAGTTCTTC. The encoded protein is CASSFRQGNNEQFF. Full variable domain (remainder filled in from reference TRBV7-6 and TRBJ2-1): GAGVSQSPRYKVTKRGQDVALRCDPISGHVSLYWYRQALGQGPEFLTYFNYEAQQDKSGLPNDRFSAERPEGSISTLTIQRTEQRDSAMYRCASSFRQGNNEQFFGPGTRLTVL.

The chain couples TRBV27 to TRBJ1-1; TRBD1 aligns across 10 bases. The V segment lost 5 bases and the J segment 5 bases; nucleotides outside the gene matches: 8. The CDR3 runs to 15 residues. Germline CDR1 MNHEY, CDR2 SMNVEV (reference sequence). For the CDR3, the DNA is TGTGCCAGCAGTCAGCGGGACAGGGGAGTTACTGAAGCTTTCTTT. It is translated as CASSQRDRGVTEAFF.

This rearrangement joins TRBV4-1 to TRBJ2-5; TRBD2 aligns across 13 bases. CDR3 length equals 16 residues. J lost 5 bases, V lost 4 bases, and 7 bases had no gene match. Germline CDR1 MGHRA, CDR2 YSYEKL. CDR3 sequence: CASSPTSGGARETQYF. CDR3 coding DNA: TGCGCCAGCAGCCCTACTAGCGGGGGGGCCCGTGAGACCCAGTACTTC.

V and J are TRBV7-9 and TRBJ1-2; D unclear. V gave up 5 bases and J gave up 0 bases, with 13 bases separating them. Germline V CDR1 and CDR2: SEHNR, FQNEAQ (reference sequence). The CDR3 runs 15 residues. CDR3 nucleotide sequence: TGTGCCAGCAGCCCGCCGGGAAGAGCTAACTATGGCTACACCTTC. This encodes CASSPPGRANYGYTF.

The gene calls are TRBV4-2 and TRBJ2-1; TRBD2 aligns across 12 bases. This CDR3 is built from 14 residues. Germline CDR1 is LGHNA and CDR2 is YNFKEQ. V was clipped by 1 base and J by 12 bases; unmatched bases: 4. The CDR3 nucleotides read TGTGCCAGCAGCCAAGGCCTAGCGGGGGGGTTGCAGTTCTTC. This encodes CASSQGLAGGLQFF.

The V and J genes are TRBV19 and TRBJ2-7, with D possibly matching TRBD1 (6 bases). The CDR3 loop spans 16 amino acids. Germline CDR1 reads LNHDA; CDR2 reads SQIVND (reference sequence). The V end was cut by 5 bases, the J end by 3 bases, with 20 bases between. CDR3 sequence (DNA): TGTGCCAGTAGTCACACTCAGTATACAGGGAACTACGAGCAGTACTTC. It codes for CASSHTQYTGNYEQYF.

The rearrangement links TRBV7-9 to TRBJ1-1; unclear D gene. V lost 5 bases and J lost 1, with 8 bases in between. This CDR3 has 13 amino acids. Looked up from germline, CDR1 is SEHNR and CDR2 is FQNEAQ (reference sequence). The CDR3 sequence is CASSDLWNTEAFF. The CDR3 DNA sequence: TGTGCCAGCAGCGACCTGTGGAACACTGAAGCTTTCTTT.

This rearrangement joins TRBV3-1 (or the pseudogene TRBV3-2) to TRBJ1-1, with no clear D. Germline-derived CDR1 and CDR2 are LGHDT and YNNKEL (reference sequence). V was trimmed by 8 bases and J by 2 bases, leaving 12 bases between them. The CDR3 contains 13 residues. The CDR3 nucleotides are TGTGCCAGCGCCTTCGGCGGAAACACTGAAGCTTTCTTT. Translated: CASAFGGNTEAFF.

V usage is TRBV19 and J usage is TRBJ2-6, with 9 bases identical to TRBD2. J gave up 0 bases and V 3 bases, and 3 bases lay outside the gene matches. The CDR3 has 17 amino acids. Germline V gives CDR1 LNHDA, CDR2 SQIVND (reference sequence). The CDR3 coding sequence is TGTGCCAGTAGTATGGCGGGGGGGATCTCTGGGGCCAACGTCCTGACTTTC. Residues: CASSMAGGISGANVLTF. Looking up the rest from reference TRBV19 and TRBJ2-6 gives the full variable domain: DGGITQSPKYLFRKEGQNVTLSCEQNLNHDAMYWYRQDPGQGLRLIYYSQIVNDFQKGDIAEGYSVSREKKESFPLTVTSAQKNPTAFYLCASSMAGGISGANVLTFGAGSRLTVL.

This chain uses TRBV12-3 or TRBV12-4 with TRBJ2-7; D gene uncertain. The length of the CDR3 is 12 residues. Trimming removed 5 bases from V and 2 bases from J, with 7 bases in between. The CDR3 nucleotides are TGTGCCAGCAGTCCTTCCCCCTACGAGCAGTACTTC. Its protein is CASSPSPYEQYF.